This T cell receptor beta chain was observed in a study of blood T cell repertoires in COVID-19. Germline CDR1 is SEHNR and CDR2 is FQNEAQ (reference sequence). The V segment lost 9 bases and the J segment 7 bases; nucleotides outside the gene matches: 10. The CDR3 has 14 residues. Study processing details: Quantification of nucleated cells was approximated via reference gene primer amplification. Sequencing used immunoSEQ multiplex PCR; TCRdb keeps in-frame clones, though not all of them. The V and J calls and clone size come from that table; D and trimming were worked out from the DNA. The table has 380,000 or so clones, about 90% seen once.

The source of this sequence is a man in his forties with acute or convalescent COVID-19. Source material: peripheral blood. The V call is TRBV7-9, the J call TRBJ1-4, with 8 bases matching TRBD1. The CDR3 region has the DNA TGTGCCAGTTCTCAGGACAGGGTATTTGAAAAACTGTTTTTT. It codes for CASSQDRVFEKLFF.